The 25 T cell receptor beta chains reported below all come from one sample, sequenced in a study of blood T cell repertoires in COVID-19. TCRdb keeps only in-frame clones here, not all; method: immunoSEQ multiplex PCR. The table lists some 180,000 clones, roughly 90% of them singletons. Sequencing was carried out using peripheral blood. These receptors all stem from a man in his fifties with COVID-19, enrolled during active disease.

The chain couples TRBV25-1 to TRBJ2-3, with D maybe TRBD1 (5 bases). CDR1 is MGHDK, CDR2 SYGVNS, per germline. CDR3 length equals 13 residues. The V and J ends lost 4 bases and 4 bases respectively, with 9 bases between them. The CDR3 DNA reads as TGTGCCAGCAGTGCAACAGGCGCAGATACGCAGTATTTT. This codes for CASSATGADTQYF.

This chain uses TRBV7-9 with TRBJ1-2; D is undetermined. V was clipped by 3 bases and J by 4 bases, with 6 bases between them. Germline loops: CDR1 SEHNR, CDR2 FQNEAQ (reference sequence). The CDR3 consists of 12 residues. The CDR3, as DNA: TGTGCCAGCAGCTTGGAGGCCTATGGCTACACCTTC. It is translated as CASSLEAYGYTF.

This clone was picked up one time. The rearrangement joins TRBV12-3 or TRBV12-4 to TRBJ1-2, with unresolved D. The CDR3 has 12 residues. With 5 bases removed from V and 7 bases from J, the gap between germline ends came to 11 bases. CDR3 in amino acids: CASSSLGSGYTF. In DNA, the CDR3 is TGTGCCAGCAGTAGTCTGGGCTCTGGCTACACCTTC.

The rearrangement uses TRBV4-3 and TRBJ1-5; 9 nucleotides line up with TRBD1. V was clipped by 4 bases and J by 0 bases; unmatched bases: 1. The CDR3 extends over 15 amino acids. Germline CDR1 reads LGHNA; CDR2 reads YSLEER. Written as DNA, the CDR3 is TGCGCCAGCAGCCCGGGACAGGGTAGCAATCAGCCCCAGCATTTT. Translated: CASSPGQGSNQPQHF.

This chain links TRBV15 with TRBJ1-4; D is uncertain. The V gene's germline CDR1 is LNHNV and CDR2 YYDKDF (reference sequence). The CDR3 contains 16 residues. With 0 bases removed from V and 4 bases from J, the gap between germline ends came to 12 bases. The CDR3 reads CATSRDIQTLNEKLFF. CDR3 DNA sequence: TGTGCCACCAGCAGAGATATACAGACGCTTAATGAAAAACTGTTTTTT.

The sample holds a few counts of this clone. The chain recombines TRBV30 with TRBJ2-5, with D perhaps matching TRBD1 (5 bases). The length of the CDR3 is 13 residues. V was pared by 1 base and J by 1 base, with 7 bases between. The germline V gene has CDR1 GTSNPN and CDR2 SVGIG (reference sequence). CDR3 nucleotide sequence: TGTGCCTGGAGTGGACAGAGCCAAGAGACCCAGTACTTC. It encodes CAWSGQSQETQYF.

The rearrangement uses TRBV19 and TRBJ2-3, with a possible D match to TRBD2 (7 bases). Germline V lookup: CDR1 LNHDA, CDR2 SQIVND (reference sequence). This CDR3 has 17 amino acids. V shed 5 bases and J shed 0 bases, with 18 bases lying between them. CDR3 amino acids: CASSPRRGGHSTDTQYF. In DNA, the CDR3 is TGTGCCAGTAGTCCTCGTCGCGGGGGACATAGCACAGATACGCAGTATTTT.

The chain uses TRBV2 and TRBJ1-4; tentatively, D is TRBD1 (6 bases). The V gene lost 6 bases and the J gene lost 4 bases, with 15 bases spanning the gap. The CDR3 covers 15 residues. Germline V gives CDR1 SNHLY, CDR2 FYNNEI. CDR3 residues: CASRSTGLDNEKLFF. The CDR3 nucleotides are TGTGCCAGCAGAAGTACAGGGTTAGATAATGAAAAACTGTTTTTT.

The chain employs TRBV24-1 and TRBJ2-1, with TRBD2 matching 9 bases. Germline V gives CDR1 KGHDR, CDR2 SFDVKD. This CDR3 contains 19 residues. The V and J ends lost 4 bases and 9 bases, in that order; junction bases with no gene match: 21. Here the CDR3 reads CATSDPQERSGGSLGEQFF. The CDR3 DNA is TGTGCCACCAGTGACCCCCAGGAGAGGAGCGGGGGGTCCCTGGGTGAGCAGTTCTTC.

This chain links TRBV3-1 (or the pseudogene TRBV3-2) with TRBJ2-7; 7 positions agree with TRBD1. This CDR3 spans 14 amino acids. V was clipped by 3 bases and J by 7 bases; unmatched bases: 9. CDR1 is LGHDT and CDR2 is YNNKEL in the germline V gene (reference sequence). As DNA, the CDR3 is TGTGCCAGCAGCCACCAACAGGGGCGAGGTGAGCAGTACTTC. Translated: CASSHQQGRGEQYF.

The chain employs TRBV6-5 and TRBJ1-2; D is possibly TRBD1 (6 bases). The V gene lost 6 bases and the J gene lost 6 bases, with 14 bases spanning the gap. This CDR3 has 13 amino acids. Germline-derived CDR1 and CDR2 are MNHEY and SVGAGI. In DNA, the CDR3 is TGTGCCAGCAGACTCCAGGGGCGAAATGGCTACACCTTC. Protein: CASRLQGRNGYTF.

The V and J genes are TRBV19 and TRBJ1-2; TRBD1 might be the D (6 bases). The V gene lost 6 bases and the J gene lost 0 bases, with 32 bases spanning the gap. From germline, CDR1 is LNHDA and CDR2 SQIVND (reference sequence). There are 21 residues in the CDR3. The CDR3 DNA follows: TGTGCCAGTAGCCTCGGGGGGCCTGGACAAGGGCCAATAGGTGCTAACTATGGCTACACCTTC. Protein product: CASSLGGPGQGPIGANYGYTF.

This clone was picked up one time. The genes are TRBV19 and TRBJ2-2; no reliable D call. V lost 4 bases and J 6 bases, leaving 18 bases between the germline ends. Germline-derived CDR1 and CDR2 are LNHDA and SQIVND (reference sequence). The CDR3 totals 16 residues. In DNA, the CDR3 is TGTGCCAGTAGTACCCTTTGGTCGCGCTTCTCCGGGGAGCTGTTTTTT. Amino acid sequence: CASSTLWSRFSGELFF.

V and J are TRBV11-2 and TRBJ2-1; D is uncertain. Per the germline V gene, CDR1 is SGHAT and CDR2 is FQNNGV. The length of the CDR3 is 12 residues. The ends were cut back, 3 bases at V and 10 bases at J, with 10 bases in the middle. CDR3 sequence: CASSFWRFEQFF. The CDR3 DNA reads TGTGCCAGCAGCTTCTGGCGGTTCGAGCAGTTCTTC.

This rearrangement joins TRBV12-3 or TRBV12-4 to TRBJ1-2; D remains ambiguous. The CDR3 totals 13 residues. The V and J ends lost 3 bases and 8 bases respectively, with 13 bases between them. The CDR3 coding sequence is TGTGCCAGCAGTTTCAACCCCGCCCGGGGCTACACCTTC. This encodes CASSFNPARGYTF.

This clone was recorded at least ten times. The V gene is TRBV24-1, the J gene TRBJ2-1; D call uncertain. V shed 9 bases and J shed 2 bases, with 13 bases lying between them. CDR1 is KGHDR and CDR2 is SFDVKD in the germline V gene. The CDR3 consists of 14 residues. Written as DNA, the CDR3 is TGTGCCACCGAATGGTGGAGTGCCTACAATGAGCAGTTCTTC. Its protein is CATEWWSAYNEQFF.

The V gene is TRBV9, the J gene TRBJ1-1; 8 positions match TRBD1. Trimming cost V 3 bases and J 4 bases; bases outside gene matches: 5. Per germline, CDR1 SGDLS and CDR2 YYNGEE. This CDR3 region has 14 residues. The CDR3 loop is CASSAGQGSTEAFF. The CDR3 nucleotides are TGTGCCAGCAGCGCTGGACAGGGTAGCACTGAAGCTTTCTTT.

The chain employs TRBV28 and TRBJ2-7, with a weak D call TRBD1 (5 bases). Between the trimmed V and J ends, which lost 5 bases and 4 bases, there was a span of 15 bases. CDR1 and CDR2 (germline): MDHEN, SYDVKM. The CDR3 is 14 amino acids. The DNA for the CDR3 is TGTGCCAGCAGTGCTTATGACAGTCAATACGAGCAGTACTTC. Amino acid sequence: CASSAYDSQYEQYF.

The V gene is TRBV7-2, the J gene TRBJ1-2; maybe TRBD1 (5 bases). The CDR3 is 14 residues long. Per the germline V gene, CDR1 is SGHTA and CDR2 is FQGNSA. The V end lost 2 bases, the J end lost 7 bases, and 14 bases lay between the germline ends. The CDR3 DNA follows: TGTGCCAGCAGCTTAAATGGGGGGAGGGGTGGCTACACCTTC. Residues: CASSLNGGRGGYTF.

The sample holds one count of this clone. The chain is built from TRBV15 and TRBJ2-1, with 7 bases lining up with TRBD1. The CDR3 is 15 amino acids. Germline CDR1 is LNHNV and CDR2 is YYDKDF (reference sequence). Losses at the gene ends were 5 bases for V and 4 bases for J; bases not matched to a gene: 8. The CDR3 reads CATSYAGTDYNEQFF. DNA for the CDR3: TGTGCCACCAGCTACGCCGGGACAGATTACAATGAGCAGTTCTTC.

CDR3 amino acids: CASSLTSFRTGELFF. CDR3 in DNA: TGTGCCAGCAGCTTGACTAGCTTTCGGACCGGGGAGCTGTTTTTT. The rearrangement uses TRBV7-3 and TRBJ2-2, with 7 bases matching TRBD2. The V segment lost 3 bases and the J segment 5 bases; nucleotides outside the gene matches: 6. Germline lookup yields CDR1 SGHTA and CDR2 FQGTGA. This CDR3 is built from 15 residues.

This sequence joins TRBV5-1 and TRBJ1-1; the D is unclear. V lost 7 bases and J lost 1, with 11 bases in between. Germline-derived CDR1 and CDR2 are SGHRS and YFSETQ. The CDR3 spans 13 residues. In DNA form, the CDR3 reads TGCGCCAGCTCCACTCGGGGGAACACTGAAGCTTTCTTT. It encodes CASSTRGNTEAFF.

The chain combines TRBV6-2 or TRBV6-3 with TRBJ2-1; tentatively, D is TRBD2 (5 bases). The CDR3 totals 15 residues. Germline V gene sequence: CDR1 MNHEY, CDR2 SVGEGT. V shed 5 bases and J shed 1 base, with 12 bases lying between them. The CDR3 reads CASSEEAKSYNEQFF. The CDR3 bases are TGTGCCAGCAGTGAGGAGGCAAAATCCTACAATGAGCAGTTCTTC.

Here the CDR3 reads CASSLLSSGANVLTF. The CDR3 DNA sequence: TGTGCCAGCAGTTTGTTGAGCTCTGGGGCCAACGTCCTGACTTTC. The chain links TRBV27 to TRBJ2-6; no clear D gene. The V end was cut by 3 bases, the J end by 0 bases, with 6 bases between. The germline gives CDR1 MNHEY, CDR2 SMNVEV (reference sequence). The CDR3 extends over 15 amino acids.

The rearrangement joins TRBV30 to TRBJ2-2; no clear D. Per germline, CDR1 GTSNPN and CDR2 SVGIG (reference sequence). The V end was cut by 4 bases, the J end by 6 bases, with 6 bases between. The CDR3 is 11 residues long. This chain's CDR3 is CAWKTAGELFF. The CDR3 coding sequence is TGTGCCTGGAAAACTGCCGGGGAGCTGTTTTTT.